Given below is one TCR beta chain in context. The record originates from a study of identical twins. Template switching added a universal primer binding site, and final cDNA carried unique molecular identifiers. TCRdb re-derived calls from the 5' RACE reads in MiXCR, one entry per CDR3 protein. The table includes hundreds of thousands of distinct CDR3 sequences, approximately 20% detected once. Germline V gene sequence: CDR1 SGHDN, CDR2 FVKESK. The CDR3 covers 12 residues. Germline trimming cut 5 bases from V and 13 bases from J; bases unmatched to any gene: 8. Separately, the same data were catalogued under a study of yellow fever vaccine responses in identical twins.

The clonotype originates from a woman aged 18-30 years in good health. The sequencing sample was made of CD4+ T cells sorted from blood. The chain carries TRBV14 and TRBJ2-1; TRBD1 matches 7 bases. CDR3 DNA sequence: TGTGCCAGCAGCAACCTAGGACAGGTCCAGTTCTTC. It specifies CASSNLGQVQFF. Using reference TRBV14 and TRBJ2-1 for the parts outside the CDR3, the full variable domain is EAGVTQFPSHSVIEKGQTVTLRCDPISGHDNLYWYRRVMGKEIKFLLHFVKESKQDESGMPNNRFLAERTGGTYSTLKVQPAELEDSGVYFCASSNLGQVQFFGPGTRLTVL.